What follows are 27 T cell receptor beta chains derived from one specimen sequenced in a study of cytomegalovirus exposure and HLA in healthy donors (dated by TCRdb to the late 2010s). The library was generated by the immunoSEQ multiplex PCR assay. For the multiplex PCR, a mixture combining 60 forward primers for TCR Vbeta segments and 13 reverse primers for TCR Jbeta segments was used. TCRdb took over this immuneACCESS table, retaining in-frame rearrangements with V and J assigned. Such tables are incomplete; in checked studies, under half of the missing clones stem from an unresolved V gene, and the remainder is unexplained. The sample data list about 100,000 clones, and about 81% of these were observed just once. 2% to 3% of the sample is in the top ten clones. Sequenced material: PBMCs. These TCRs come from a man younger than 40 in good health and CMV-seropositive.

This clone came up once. CDR3 sequence: CAVEQGETQYF. Written as DNA, the CDR3 is TGTGCTGTCGAACAGGGAGAGACCCAGTACTTC. The chain combines TRBV30 with TRBJ2-5; D might be TRBD1 (6 bases). This CDR3 is 11 amino acids long. Germline CDR1 reads GTSNPN; CDR2 reads SVGIG (reference sequence).

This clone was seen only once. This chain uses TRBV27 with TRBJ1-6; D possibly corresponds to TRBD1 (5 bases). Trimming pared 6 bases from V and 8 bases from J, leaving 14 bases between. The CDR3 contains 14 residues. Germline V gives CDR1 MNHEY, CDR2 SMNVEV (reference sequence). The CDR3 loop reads CASRTANLDSPLHF. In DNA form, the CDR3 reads TGTGCCAGCAGGACAGCCAACCTGGATTCACCCCTCCACTTT.

In DNA, the CDR3 is TGTGCCAGCGGCCACAGGGTACTCACCGGGGAGCTGTTTTTT. Its translation: CASGHRVLTGELFF. The rearrangement uses TRBV27 and TRBJ2-2, with D perhaps matching TRBD1 (6 bases). Trimming pared 8 bases from V and 4 bases from J, leaving 14 bases between. Per germline, CDR1 MNHEY and CDR2 SMNVEV (reference sequence). The CDR3 sequence is 14 residues long.

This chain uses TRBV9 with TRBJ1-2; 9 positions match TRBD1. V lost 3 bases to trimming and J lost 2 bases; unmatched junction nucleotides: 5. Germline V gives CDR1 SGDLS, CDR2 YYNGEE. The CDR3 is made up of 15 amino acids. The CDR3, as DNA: TGTGCCAGCAGCGAGCCCGGGACAGGGAACTATGGCTACACCTTC. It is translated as CASSEPGTGNYGYTF. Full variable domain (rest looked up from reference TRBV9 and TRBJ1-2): DSGVTQTPKHLITATGQRVTLRCSPRSGDLSVYWYQQSLDQGLQFLIQYYNGEERAKGNILERFSAQQFPDLHSELNLSSLELGDSALYFCASSEPGTGNYGYTFGSGTRLTVV.

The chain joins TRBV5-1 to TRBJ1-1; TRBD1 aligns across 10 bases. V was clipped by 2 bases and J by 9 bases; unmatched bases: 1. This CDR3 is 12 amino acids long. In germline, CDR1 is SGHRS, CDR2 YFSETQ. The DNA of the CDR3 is TGCGCCAGCAGCTTCGACAGGGGGCAAGCTTTCTTT. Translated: CASSFDRGQAFF.

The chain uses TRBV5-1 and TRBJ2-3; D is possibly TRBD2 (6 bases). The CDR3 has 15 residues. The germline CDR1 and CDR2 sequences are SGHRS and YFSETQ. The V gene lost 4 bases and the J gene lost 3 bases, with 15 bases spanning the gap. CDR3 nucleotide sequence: TGCGCCAGCAGCCCTGGAGCGGGTACAACAGATACGCAGTATTTT. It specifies CASSPGAGTTDTQYF.

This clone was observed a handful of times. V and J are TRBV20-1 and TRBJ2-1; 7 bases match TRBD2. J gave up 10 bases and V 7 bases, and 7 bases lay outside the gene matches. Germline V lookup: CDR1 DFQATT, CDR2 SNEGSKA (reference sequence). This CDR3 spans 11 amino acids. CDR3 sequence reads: CSVGRGGEQFF. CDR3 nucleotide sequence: TGCAGTGTAGGGCGGGGAGGGGAGCAGTTCTTC.

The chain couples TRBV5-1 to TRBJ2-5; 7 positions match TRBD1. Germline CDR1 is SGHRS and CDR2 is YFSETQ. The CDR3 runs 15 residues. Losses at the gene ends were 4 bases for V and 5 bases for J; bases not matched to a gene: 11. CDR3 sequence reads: CASSADIQGRETQYF. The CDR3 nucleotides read TGCGCCAGCAGCGCCGATATACAGGGGCGGGAGACCCAGTACTTC.

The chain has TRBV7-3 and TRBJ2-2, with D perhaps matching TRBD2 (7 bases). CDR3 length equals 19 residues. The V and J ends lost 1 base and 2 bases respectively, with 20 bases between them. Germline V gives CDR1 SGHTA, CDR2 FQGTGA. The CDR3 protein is CASSLIGEVRGLNTGELFF. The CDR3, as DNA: TGTGCCAGCAGCTTAATCGGGGAGGTGCGGGGGCTAAACACCGGGGAGCTGTTTTTT.

As DNA, the CDR3 is TGTGCCAGCAGTCTAAGGGGTTTCTCTGGAAACACCATATATTTT. Translating gives CASSLRGFSGNTIYF. This chain connects TRBV6-5 to TRBJ1-3; the D gene is possibly TRBD1 (5 bases). CDR3 size: 15 residues. Germline lookup yields CDR1 MNHEY and CDR2 SVGAGI. The ends were cut back, 5 bases at V and 0 bases at J, with 11 bases in the middle.

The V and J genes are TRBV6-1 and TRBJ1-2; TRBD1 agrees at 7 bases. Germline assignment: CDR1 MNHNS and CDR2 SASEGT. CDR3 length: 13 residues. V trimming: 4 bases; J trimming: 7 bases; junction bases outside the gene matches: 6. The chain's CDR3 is CASSGRQGRGYTF. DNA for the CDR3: TGTGCCAGCAGTGGCCGACAGGGCCGTGGCTACACCTTC.

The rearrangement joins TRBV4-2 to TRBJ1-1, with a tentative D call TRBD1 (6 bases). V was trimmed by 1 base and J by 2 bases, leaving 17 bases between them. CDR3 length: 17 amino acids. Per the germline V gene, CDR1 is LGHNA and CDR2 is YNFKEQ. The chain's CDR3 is CASSQGQWGQINTEAFF. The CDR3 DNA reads TGTGCCAGCAGCCAAGGGCAATGGGGACAAATAAACACTGAAGCTTTCTTT.

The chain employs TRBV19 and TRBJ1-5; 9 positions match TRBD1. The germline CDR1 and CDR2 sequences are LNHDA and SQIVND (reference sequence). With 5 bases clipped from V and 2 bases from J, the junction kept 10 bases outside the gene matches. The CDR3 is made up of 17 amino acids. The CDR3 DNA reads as TGTGCCAGTAGTTTTAACAGGGGGCAAAAGGGCAATCAGCCCCAGCATTTT. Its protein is CASSFNRGQKGNQPQHF.

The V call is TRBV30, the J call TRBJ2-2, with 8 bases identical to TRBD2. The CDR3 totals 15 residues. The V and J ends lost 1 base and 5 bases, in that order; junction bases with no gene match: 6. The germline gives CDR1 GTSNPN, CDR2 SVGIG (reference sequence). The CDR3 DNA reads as TGTGCCTGGAGTGGACGGGGGGGCCGGACCGGGGAGCTGTTTTTT. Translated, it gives CAWSGRGGRTGELFF.

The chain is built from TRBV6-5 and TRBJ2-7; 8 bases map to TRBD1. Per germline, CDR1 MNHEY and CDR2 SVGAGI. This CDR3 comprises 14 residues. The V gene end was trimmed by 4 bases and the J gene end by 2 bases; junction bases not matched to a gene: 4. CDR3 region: CASSSGQVPYEQYF. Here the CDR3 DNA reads TGTGCCAGCAGTTCGGGACAGGTCCCCTACGAGCAGTACTTC.

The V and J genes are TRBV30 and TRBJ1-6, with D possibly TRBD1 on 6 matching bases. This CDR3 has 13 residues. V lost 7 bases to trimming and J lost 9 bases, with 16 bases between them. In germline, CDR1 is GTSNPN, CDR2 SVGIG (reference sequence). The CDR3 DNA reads TGTGCCTTGGAAAGGGGGAACCGTTCACCCCTCCACTTT. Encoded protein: CALERGNRSPLHF. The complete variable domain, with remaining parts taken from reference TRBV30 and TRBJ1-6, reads SQTIHQWPATLVQPVGSPLSLECTVEGTSNPNLYWYRQAAGRGLQLLFYSVGIGQISSEVPQNLSASRPQDRQFILSSKKLLLSDSGFYLCALERGNRSPLHFGNGTRLTVT.

CDR3 protein: CASSQQATGTVNNSPLHF. Written as DNA, the CDR3 is TGCGCCAGCAGCCAACAAGCCACTGGGACAGTCAATAATTCACCCCTCCACTTT. The chain joins TRBV4-1 to TRBJ1-6; 7 nucleotides align to TRBD1. V was pared by 2 bases and J by 5 bases, with 12 bases of the junction left unmatched. CDR1 is MGHRA and CDR2 is YSYEKL in the germline V gene. This CDR3 is 18 amino acids long.

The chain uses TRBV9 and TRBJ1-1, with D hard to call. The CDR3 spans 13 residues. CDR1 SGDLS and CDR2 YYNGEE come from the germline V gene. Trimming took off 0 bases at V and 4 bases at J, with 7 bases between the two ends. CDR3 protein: CASSVVGVTEAFF. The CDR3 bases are TGTGCCAGCAGCGTAGTCGGGGTCACTGAAGCTTTCTTT.

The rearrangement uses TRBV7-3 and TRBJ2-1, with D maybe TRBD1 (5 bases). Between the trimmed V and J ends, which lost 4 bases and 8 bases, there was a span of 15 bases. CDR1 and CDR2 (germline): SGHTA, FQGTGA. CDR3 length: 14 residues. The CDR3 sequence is CASSYLAGLHEQFF. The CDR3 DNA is TGTGCCAGCAGCTATTTAGCAGGGCTGCATGAGCAGTTCTTC.

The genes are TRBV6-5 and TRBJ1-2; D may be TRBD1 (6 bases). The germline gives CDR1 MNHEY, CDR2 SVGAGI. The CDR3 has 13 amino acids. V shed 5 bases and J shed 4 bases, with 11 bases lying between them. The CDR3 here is CASSAQGSYGYTF. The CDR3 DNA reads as TGTGCCAGCAGTGCACAGGGCTCCTATGGCTACACCTTC.

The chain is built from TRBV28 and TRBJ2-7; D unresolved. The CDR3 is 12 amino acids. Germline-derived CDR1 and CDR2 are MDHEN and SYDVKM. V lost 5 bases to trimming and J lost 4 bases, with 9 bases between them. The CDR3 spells CASSKAWYEQYF. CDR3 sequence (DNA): TGTGCCAGCAGTAAAGCATGGTACGAGCAGTACTTC.

The chain's CDR3 is CASSQEAGDRLSYEQYF. The CDR3 bases are TGTGCCAGCAGCCAGGAAGCGGGGGACAGACTATCCTACGAGCAGTACTTC. The V and J genes are TRBV14 and TRBJ2-7; tentatively, D is TRBD2 (8 bases). The germline CDR1 and CDR2 sequences are SGHDN and FVKESK. The V end lost 3 bases, the J end lost 1 base, and 19 bases lay between the germline ends. This CDR3 is 17 amino acids long.

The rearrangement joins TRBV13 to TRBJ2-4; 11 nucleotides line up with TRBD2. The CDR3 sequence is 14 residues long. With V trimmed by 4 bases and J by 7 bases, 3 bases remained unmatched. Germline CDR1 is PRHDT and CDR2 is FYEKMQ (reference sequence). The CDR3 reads CASSSRLAGNIQYF. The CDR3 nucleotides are TGTGCCAGCAGCTCGCGACTAGCGGGGAACATTCAGTACTTC. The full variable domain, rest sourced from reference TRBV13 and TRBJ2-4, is AAGVIQSPRHLIKEKRETATLKCYPIPRHDTVYWYQQGPGQDPQFLISFYEKMQSDKGSIPDRFSAQQFSDYHSELNMSSLELGDSALYFCASSSRLAGNIQYFGAGTRLSVL.

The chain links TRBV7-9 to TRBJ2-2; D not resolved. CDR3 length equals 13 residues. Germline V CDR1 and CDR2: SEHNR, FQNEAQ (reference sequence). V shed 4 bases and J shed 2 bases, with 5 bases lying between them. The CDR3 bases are TGTGCCAGCAGCTCGGTCAACACCGGGGAGCTGTTTTTT. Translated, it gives CASSSVNTGELFF.

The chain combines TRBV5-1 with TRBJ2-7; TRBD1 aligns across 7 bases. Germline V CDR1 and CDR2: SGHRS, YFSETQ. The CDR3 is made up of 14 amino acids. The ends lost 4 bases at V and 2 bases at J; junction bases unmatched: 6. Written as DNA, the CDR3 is TGCGCCAGCAGCAATAGACAGGGAGCCTACGAGCAGTACTTC. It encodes CASSNRQGAYEQYF. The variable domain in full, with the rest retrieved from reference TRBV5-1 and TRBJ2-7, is KAGVTQTPRYLIKTRGQQVTLSCSPISGHRSVSWYQQTPGQGLQFLFEYFSETQRNKGNFPGRFSGRQFSNSRSEMNVSTLELGDSALYLCASSNRQGAYEQYFGPGTRLTVT.

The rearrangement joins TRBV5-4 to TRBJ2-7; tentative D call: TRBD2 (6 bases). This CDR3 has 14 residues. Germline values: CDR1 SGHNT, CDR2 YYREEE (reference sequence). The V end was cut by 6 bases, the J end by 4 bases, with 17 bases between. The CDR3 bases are TGTGCCAGCATGCCAGAGGAGGGCGCGTACGAGCAGTACTTC. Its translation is CASMPEEGAYEQYF.

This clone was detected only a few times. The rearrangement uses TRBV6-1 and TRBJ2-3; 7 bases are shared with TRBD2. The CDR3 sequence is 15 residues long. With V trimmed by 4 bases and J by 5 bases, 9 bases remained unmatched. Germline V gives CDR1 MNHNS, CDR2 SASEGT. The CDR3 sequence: CASSGEGIYVDTQYF. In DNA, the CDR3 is TGTGCCAGCAGTGGGGAGGGAATCTACGTAGATACGCAGTATTTT.